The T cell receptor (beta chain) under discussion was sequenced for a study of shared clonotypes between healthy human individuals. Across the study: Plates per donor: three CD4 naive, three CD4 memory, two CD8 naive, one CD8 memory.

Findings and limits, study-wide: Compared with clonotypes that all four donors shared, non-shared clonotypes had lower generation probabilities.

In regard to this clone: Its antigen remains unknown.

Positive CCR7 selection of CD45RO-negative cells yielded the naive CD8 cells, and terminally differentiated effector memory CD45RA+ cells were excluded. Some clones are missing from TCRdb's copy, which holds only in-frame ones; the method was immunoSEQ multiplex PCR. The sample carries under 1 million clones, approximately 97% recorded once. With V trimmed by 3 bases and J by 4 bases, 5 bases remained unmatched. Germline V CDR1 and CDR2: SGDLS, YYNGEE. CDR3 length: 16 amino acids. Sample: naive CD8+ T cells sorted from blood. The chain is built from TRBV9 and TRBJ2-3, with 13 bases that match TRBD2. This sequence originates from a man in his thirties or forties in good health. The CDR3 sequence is CASSGLAGGGSDTQYF. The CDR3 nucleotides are TGTGCCAGCAGCGGACTAGCGGGAGGAGGGTCAGATACGCAGTATTTT. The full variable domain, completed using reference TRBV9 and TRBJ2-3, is DSGVTQTPKHLITATGQRVTLRCSPRSGDLSVYWYQQSLDQGLQFLIQYYNGEERAKGNILERFSAQQFPDLHSELNLSSLELGDSALYFCASSGLAGGGSDTQYFGPGTRLTVL.